The TCR beta chain under discussion was sequenced for a study of blood T cell repertoires in COVID-19. This table comes from immunoSEQ multiplex PCR, and its TCRdb copy is limited to in-frame clones, with some not included. Counted here are fewer than 350,000 clones, around nine tenths occurring once; the ten biggest clones make up approximately 4.1%. Sequencing was done on a sample of peripheral blood. The source of this sequence is a woman aged 55-69 years with COVID-19, enrolled during active disease.

In DNA form, the CDR3 reads TGTGCCAGCAGCCGGGATCTCGGGGGGATAAACTATGGCTACACCTTC. Its protein product is CASSRDLGGINYGYTF. V and J are TRBV4-2 and TRBJ1-2; D perhaps matches TRBD1 (5 bases). Trimming took 4 bases from V and 2 from J, leaving 17 bases between them. The germline gives CDR1 LGHNA, CDR2 YNFKEQ. This CDR3 is 16 amino acids long.